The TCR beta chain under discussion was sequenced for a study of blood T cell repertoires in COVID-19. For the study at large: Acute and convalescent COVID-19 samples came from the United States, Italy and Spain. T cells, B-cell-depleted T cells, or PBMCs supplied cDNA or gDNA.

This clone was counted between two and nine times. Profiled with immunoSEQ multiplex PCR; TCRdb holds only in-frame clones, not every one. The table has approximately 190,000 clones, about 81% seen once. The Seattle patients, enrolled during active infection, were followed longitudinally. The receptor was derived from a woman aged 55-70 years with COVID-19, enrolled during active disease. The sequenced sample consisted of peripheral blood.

For the CDR3, the DNA is TGTGCCAGCTCACCACTACCTAGCTCCTATAATTCACCCCTCCACTTT. It is translated as CASSPLPSSYNSPLHF. The genes are TRBV18 and TRBJ1-6, with unresolved D. CDR3 size: 16 residues. Germline loops: CDR1 KGHSH, CDR2 LQKENI. Trimming pared 1 base from V and 0 bases from J, leaving 7 bases between.